The T cell receptor (beta chain) under discussion was sequenced for a study of T cell responses to AZD1222 COVID-19 vaccine. Findings and caveats of the study: Spike-specific TCR repertoires showed rising breadth and depth after two AZD1222 doses.

TCRdb keeps only in-frame clones here, not all; method: immunoSEQ multiplex PCR. The sample yields approximately 130,000 clones, around nine tenths seen once. Deletions cut 2 bases from V and 7 bases from J, with 9 bases between. Germline V gene sequence: CDR1 MNHEY, CDR2 SVGEGT. This CDR3 comprises 14 residues. This clone was seen a few times. The antigen remains unidentified. This clonotype originated in an adult who received the MenACWY meningococcal vaccine as a control. This rearrangement joins TRBV6-2 or TRBV6-3 to TRBJ1-6; TRBD1 might be the D (5 bases). The sequencing used peripheral blood, collected 28 days after the second dose of the MenACWY control vaccine. CDR3 region: CASSYRGGNSPLHF. In DNA form, the CDR3 reads TGTGCCAGCAGTTACCGCGGGGGGAATTCACCCCTCCACTTT.